This TCR beta chain emerged from a study of control samples from healthy donors and cancer patients. Deletions cut 0 bases from V and 7 bases from J, with 9 bases between. The CDR3 is 13 residues long. The germline V gene encodes CDR1 SGHDN and CDR2 FVKESK. Produced via immunoSEQ multiplex PCR; TCRdb's table is partial and in-frame only. Of 20,000 to 25,000 clones in the sample, approximately 80% were seen once. This rearrangement joins TRBV14 to TRBJ1-1; no definite D call. Sequenced: PBMCs. This clonotype originated in a man aged 55 to 69 with colorectal cancer. The chain's CDR3 is CASSQDYGDEAFF. The CDR3 DNA reads TGTGCCAGCAGCCAAGATTACGGCGATGAAGCTTTCTTT.